The 27 T cell receptor beta chains given below trace back to one sample, sequenced in a study of cytomegalovirus exposure and HLA in healthy donors (dated by TCRdb to 2016 to 2017). Library preparation used the immunoSEQ multiplex PCR assay. For the multiplex PCR, a mixture combining 60 forward primers for TCR Vbeta segments and 13 reverse primers for TCR Jbeta segments was used. Drawn from immuneACCESS, this table holds only the in-frame rearrangements with V and J called that TCRdb kept. Clones are partly lost; checked studies trace under half to an unresolved V gene and leave the rest unexplained. Present in this sample are tens of thousands of clones, 81% of which were seen just once. The ten largest clones represent 6.5% of the sample. Material for sequencing was PBMCs. The receptors here all came from a human donor in good health.

J is TRBJ2-1 and V is TRBV5-1, with 14 bases fitting TRBD2. The V gene end was trimmed by 4 bases and the J gene end by 3 bases; junction bases not matched to a gene: 3. Germline CDR1 reads SGHRS; CDR2 reads YFSETQ. The CDR3 runs to 16 residues. CDR3 sequence (DNA): TGCGCCAGCAGCCCAGGACTAGCGGGGGGCTACAATGAGCAGTTCTTC. It codes for CASSPGLAGGYNEQFF.

J is TRBJ2-7 and V is TRBV4-1; no clear D. Germline CDR1 reads MGHRA; CDR2 reads YSYEKL. V was pared by 4 bases and J by 1 base, with 8 bases between. This CDR3 has 13 amino acids. The CDR3 sequence is CASSLDRSYEQYF. The CDR3, as DNA: TGCGCCAGCAGCCTAGATCGTTCCTACGAGCAGTACTTC.

The chain employs TRBV5-6 and TRBJ1-5, with 8 nucleotides matching TRBD1. This CDR3 region has 16 residues. V shed 6 bases, J shed 1 base, and the junction held 9 bases outside the gene matches. Germline CDR1 SGHDT, CDR2 YYEEEE. The CDR3 bases are TGTGCCAGCAACCTGACAGGGGCGAGGAGCAATCAGCCCCAGCATTTT. This codes for CASNLTGARSNQPQHF.

This clone appeared once. The rearrangement links TRBV7-9 to TRBJ1-2; a weak D match, TRBD1 (6 bases). The CDR3 consists of 15 residues. Germline CDR1 and CDR2: SEHNR and FQNEAQ (reference sequence). Trimming cost V 3 bases and J 4 bases, with 15 bases left between them. In DNA form, the CDR3 reads TGTGCCAGCAGCTTTCGGGACACGTTTTTCTATGGCTACACCTTC. Translating it yields CASSFRDTFFYGYTF. The variable domain in full, completed from reference TRBV7-9 and TRBJ1-2, reads DTGVSQNPRHKITKRGQNVTFRCDPISEHNRLYWYRQTLGQGPEFLTYFQNEAQLEKSRLLSDRFSAERPKGSFSTLEIQRTEQGDSAMYLCASSFRDTFFYGYTFGSGTRLTVV.

The rearrangement links TRBV7-2 to TRBJ2-5; 10 bases align to TRBD2. The V gene end was trimmed by 5 bases and the J gene end by 2 bases; junction bases not matched to a gene: 8. This CDR3 spans 16 amino acids. Per germline, CDR1 SGHTA and CDR2 FQGNSA. CDR3 bases: TGTGCCAGCAGCCCCCCCGTAGCGGGGGGACAAGAGACCCAGTACTTC. It specifies CASSPPVAGGQETQYF.

V and J are TRBV29-1 and TRBJ2-2, with 11 nucleotides matching TRBD2. Unmatched junction bases numbered 2, after V lost 6 bases and J lost 5 bases. The CDR3 extends over 13 amino acids. In germline, CDR1 is SQVTM, CDR2 ANQGSEA. CDR3 protein: CSVRLAGTGELFF. The DNA for the CDR3 is TGCAGCGTCCGACTAGCGGGGACCGGGGAGCTGTTTTTT.

This chain joins TRBV4-3 and TRBJ2-1; 10 bases fit TRBD2. The CDR3 is made up of 16 amino acids. CDR1 LGHNA and CDR2 YSLEER come from the germline V gene. Unmatched junction bases numbered 12, after V lost 5 bases and J lost 8 bases. This CDR3 reads CASSLGASGGAHEQFF. The DNA of the CDR3 is TGCGCCAGCAGCTTGGGGGCGAGCGGGGGGGCACATGAGCAGTTCTTC.

This chain joins TRBV7-2 and TRBJ1-1; D gene ambiguous. Germline values: CDR1 SGHTA, CDR2 FQGNSA. The CDR3 has 13 amino acids. The ends were cut back, 0 bases at V and 6 bases at J, with 8 bases in the middle. CDR3: CASSLARSSEAFF. CDR3 nucleotide sequence: TGTGCCAGCAGCTTAGCTCGGTCGTCTGAAGCTTTCTTT.

The rearrangement uses TRBV11-2 and TRBJ2-7; tentatively, D is TRBD2 (7 bases). Germline V gene lookup returns CDR1 SGHAT and CDR2 FQNNGV. The CDR3 is made up of 14 amino acids. V lost 3 bases, J lost 2 bases, and 11 bases lay in between. The CDR3 nucleotides are TGTGCCAGCAGCTTCGCCGGGGGGCCCTACGAGCAGTACTTC. This gives the protein CASSFAGGPYEQYF.

This chain links TRBV5-3 with TRBJ2-7; a weak D match, TRBD1 (5 bases). TRBV5-3 falls under the ORF class, with uncertain function. This CDR3 region has 11 residues. V shed 2 bases and J shed 6 bases, with 6 bases lying between them. DNA of the CDR3: TGTGCCAGAAGCTTTAGGGGCGAGCAGTACTTC. Its translation: CARSFRGEQYF.

The chain combines TRBV5-5 with TRBJ2-1; D is perhaps TRBD2 (5 bases). Germline lookup yields CDR1 SGHKS and CDR2 YYEKEE (reference sequence). Trimming stripped 3 bases from V and 11 bases from J, with 15 bases between. The CDR3 spans 13 residues. The CDR3 loop reads CASSYPIPGKQFF. The CDR3 DNA sequence: TGTGCCAGCAGCTACCCTATACCCGGGAAGCAGTTCTTC.

The V call is TRBV2, the J call TRBJ2-1; 8 bases are a match to TRBD1. CDR3 size: 15 residues. The germline V gene has CDR1 SNHLY and CDR2 FYNNEI. V shed 0 bases and J 4 bases; nucleotides not matched to a gene: 2. The CDR3 region is CASSEARGPYNEQFF. The CDR3 DNA sequence: TGTGCCAGCAGTGAAGCCAGGGGGCCTTACAATGAGCAGTTCTTC.

The chain employs TRBV19 and TRBJ1-2, with a weak D call TRBD1 (6 bases). V lost 9 bases and J 4 bases, leaving 18 bases between the germline ends. Germline V gives CDR1 LNHDA, CDR2 SQIVND (reference sequence). This CDR3 has 14 amino acids. CDR3 in DNA: TGTGCCAGCTCTCCCAGGGCAGGGGTCTATGGCTACACCTTC. It specifies CASSPRAGVYGYTF.

V and J are TRBV27 and TRBJ1-1, with D hard to call. Germline V gives CDR1 MNHEY, CDR2 SMNVEV (reference sequence). With 0 bases removed from V and 4 bases from J, the gap between germline ends came to 9 bases. The CDR3 loop spans 14 amino acids. CDR3 residues: CASSLSEVVTEAFF. CDR3 bases: TGTGCCAGCAGTTTATCGGAGGTAGTCACTGAAGCTTTCTTT.

This sequence joins TRBV28 and TRBJ1-2, with D possibly TRBD1 on 5 matching bases. Trimming took off 5 bases at V and 1 base at J, with 11 bases between the two ends. This CDR3 has 14 residues. CDR1 and CDR2 from the germline V gene are MDHEN and SYDVKM. CDR3 DNA sequence: TGTGCCAGCAGTGAAACAGGCCTTAACTATGGCTACACCTTC. Its translation is CASSETGLNYGYTF.

The rearrangement uses TRBV6-5 and TRBJ2-5; 12 bases are a match to TRBD2. The assigned J gene may be wrong: the sequence end matches TRBJ2-7 better. The CDR3 has 14 amino acids. The germline CDR1 and CDR2 sequences are MNHEY and SVGAGI. The CDR3 DNA reads as TGTGCCAGGGGACTAGCGGGTTTCTCCTACGAGCAGTACTTC. Protein product: CARGLAGFSYEQYF.

The chain employs TRBV5-1 and TRBJ2-2; weak D call: TRBD2 (6 bases). Germline CDR1 and CDR2: SGHRS and YFSETQ. Trimming removed 1 base from V and 4 bases from J, with 14 bases in between. The length of the CDR3 is 16 residues. CDR3 in DNA: TGCGCCAGCAGCTTGCGCGGAGGGCGAGCCACCGGGGAGCTGTTTTTT. This encodes CASSLRGGRATGELFF.

This chain connects TRBV13 to TRBJ2-5, with TRBD2 matching 12 bases. The junction had 13 bases not matched to a gene; V was cut back by 4 bases and J by 1 base. This CDR3 is built from 19 residues. The germline V gene has CDR1 PRHDT and CDR2 FYEKMQ (reference sequence). The CDR3: CASSSRRLAGDKSQETQYF. The CDR3 nucleotides are TGTGCCAGCAGCTCAAGGCGACTAGCGGGGGACAAGTCCCAAGAGACCCAGTACTTC.

The chain couples TRBV4-2 to TRBJ2-5; 8 bases agree with TRBD1. The J call may be mistaken, given a closer DNA end match to TRBJ2-7. The CDR3 totals 13 residues. Germline CDR1 LGHNA, CDR2 YNFKEQ. The CDR3 loop reads CASSRGQVYEQYF. The CDR3 DNA sequence: TGTGCCAGCAGCCGGGGACAGGTCTACGAGCAGTACTTC.

The chain combines TRBV10-3 with TRBJ1-3; no clear D. CDR3 length: 14 residues. The V gene's germline CDR1 is ENHRY and CDR2 SYGVKD. Trimming stripped 3 bases from V and 9 bases from J, with 15 bases between. CDR3 residues: CAISDPGSGSTIYF. The CDR3 nucleotides are TGTGCCATCAGTGACCCGGGGTCGGGATCCACCATATATTTT.

The chain uses TRBV2 and TRBJ2-6; 12 bases map to TRBD2. Trimming took 10 bases from V and 0 from J; bases not matched to a gene: 4. Germline assignment: CDR1 SNHLY and CDR2 FYNNEI. There are 16 residues in the CDR3. This chain's CDR3 is CAISSGGGSGANVLTF. The CDR3 DNA sequence: TGTGCCATTTCTAGCGGGGGGGGCTCTGGGGCCAACGTCCTGACTTTC.

This chain connects TRBV6-5 to TRBJ2-2; perhaps TRBD2 as D (6 bases). The germline CDR1 and CDR2 sequences are MNHEY and SVGAGI. V gave up 4 bases and J gave up 6 bases, with 12 bases separating them. The CDR3 is 14 residues long. CDR3 loop: CASSSWGGAGELFF. The CDR3 coding sequence is TGTGCCAGCAGTTCTTGGGGCGGGGCCGGGGAGCTGTTTTTT.

This sequence joins TRBV19 and TRBJ2-1; D perhaps matches TRBD1 (5 bases). V lost 5 bases and J 4 bases, leaving 12 bases between the germline ends. The length of the CDR3 is 14 residues. Germline CDR1 is LNHDA and CDR2 is SQIVND (reference sequence). The CDR3: CASSLEDIYNEQFF. DNA for the CDR3: TGTGCCAGTAGTCTCGAGGACATATACAATGAGCAGTTCTTC.

The V call is TRBV5-1, the J call TRBJ1-2; 7 nucleotides align to TRBD1. With 3 bases clipped from V and 4 bases from J, the junction kept 3 bases outside the gene matches. The CDR3 contains 13 residues. The V gene's germline CDR1 is SGHRS and CDR2 YFSETQ. The CDR3 protein is CASSSGDSYGYTF. The CDR3 DNA is TGCGCCAGCAGCTCAGGGGACAGCTATGGCTACACCTTC.

The chain combines TRBV19 with TRBJ1-2; 7 nucleotides agree with TRBD1. The trim removed 5 bases at V and 6 bases at J, leaving 6 bases unmatched. CDR1 LNHDA and CDR2 SQIVND come from the germline V gene (reference sequence). The CDR3 extends over 13 amino acids. Written as DNA, the CDR3 is TGTGCCAGTAGTCCGGAGACAGGGAATGGCTACACCTTC. Its protein product is CASSPETGNGYTF.

This chain links TRBV6-6 with TRBJ2-5, with 13 bases aligning to TRBD2. Germline V gives CDR1 MNHNY, CDR2 SVGAGI (reference sequence). With V trimmed by 6 bases and J by 4 bases, 5 bases remained unmatched. This CDR3 comprises 15 residues. The CDR3 loop reads CASRTSGGAAETQYF. The CDR3 region has the DNA TGTGCCAGCAGAACTAGCGGGGGGGCCGCAGAGACCCAGTACTTC.

The chain has TRBV4-1 and TRBJ1-3; tentatively, D is TRBD1 (5 bases). V lost 1 base and J lost 4, with 11 bases in between. Germline V lookup: CDR1 MGHRA, CDR2 YSYEKL. This CDR3 has 15 residues. CDR3 nucleotides: TGCGCCAGCAGCCAAGTATCGGGGGACGGAAACACCATATATTTT. This gives the protein CASSQVSGDGNTIYF.